Described below is a single T cell receptor (beta chain) sequence and its context. V was pared by 1 base and J by 6 bases, with 7 bases of the junction left unmatched. This CDR3 contains 15 residues. From germline, CDR1 is SGHVS and CDR2 FNYEAQ. Original processing notes: Reference gene primer amplification gave nucleated cell count estimates. Libraries were prepared by immunoSEQ multiplex PCR; TCRdb keeps only in-frame clonotypes and omits some of them. V, J and clone size derive from that table, while D and trimming were established from the DNA sequence. The sample comprises approximately 130,000 clones, 70% to 80% of which are singletons, and roughly 8.6% rests with the top ten. These data belong to a study of blood T cell repertoires in COVID-19.

Sequenced input: peripheral blood. The receptor's source is a human donor in a cohort sampled during active COVID-19. The J gene is TRBJ1-1, the V gene TRBV7-6; 8 nucleotides match TRBD1. The CDR3 sequence: CASSLVGQGPPEAFF. The CDR3 DNA is TGTGCCAGCAGCTTAGTAGGACAGGGCCCCCCTGAAGCTTTCTTT.